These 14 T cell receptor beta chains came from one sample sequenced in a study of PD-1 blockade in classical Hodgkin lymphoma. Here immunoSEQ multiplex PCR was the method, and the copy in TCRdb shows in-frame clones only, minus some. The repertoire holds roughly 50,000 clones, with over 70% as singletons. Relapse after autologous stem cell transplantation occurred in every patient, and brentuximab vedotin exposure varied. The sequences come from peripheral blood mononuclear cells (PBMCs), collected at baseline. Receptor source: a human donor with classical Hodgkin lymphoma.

In DNA form, the CDR3 reads TGTGCCAGCAGCGAGGGACAGGGCCACTATGGCTACACCTTC. Its protein is CASSEGQGHYGYTF. V gene TRBV9 combines with J gene TRBJ1-2; TRBD1 matches 9 bases. CDR1 and CDR2 from the germline V gene are SGDLS and YYNGEE. The CDR3 has 14 amino acids. With 3 bases clipped from V and 3 bases from J, the junction kept 3 bases outside the gene matches. The complete variable domain, with remaining parts taken from reference TRBV9 and TRBJ1-2, reads DSGVTQTPKHLITATGQRVTLRCSPRSGDLSVYWYQQSLDQGLQFLIQYYNGEERAKGNILERFSAQQFPDLHSELNLSSLELGDSALYFCASSEGQGHYGYTFGSGTRLTVV.

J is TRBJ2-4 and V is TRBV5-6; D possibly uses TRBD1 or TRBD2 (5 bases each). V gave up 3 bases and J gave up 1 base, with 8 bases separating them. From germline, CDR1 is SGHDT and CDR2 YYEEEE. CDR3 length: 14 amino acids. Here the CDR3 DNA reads TGTGCCAGCAGCTCCAGGGAGGCCAAAAACATTCAGTACTTC. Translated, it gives CASSSREAKNIQYF.

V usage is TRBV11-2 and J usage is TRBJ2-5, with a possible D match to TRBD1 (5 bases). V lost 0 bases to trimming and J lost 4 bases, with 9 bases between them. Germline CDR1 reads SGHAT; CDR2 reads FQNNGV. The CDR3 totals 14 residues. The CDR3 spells CASSLDRQGETQYF. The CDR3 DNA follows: TGTGCCAGCAGCTTAGATCGCCAGGGAGAGACCCAGTACTTC.

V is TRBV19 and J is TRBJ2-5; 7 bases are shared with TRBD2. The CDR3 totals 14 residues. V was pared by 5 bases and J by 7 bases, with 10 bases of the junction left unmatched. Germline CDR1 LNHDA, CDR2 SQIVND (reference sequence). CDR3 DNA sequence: TGTGCCAGTAGTCCAGCGGGTTGGGGGGGGACCCAGTACTTC. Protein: CASSPAGWGGTQYF.

The CDR3 sequence: CASSPTAHYGYTF. In nucleotides, the CDR3 is TGTGCCAGCAGCCCGACAGCTCACTATGGCTACACCTTC. This chain connects TRBV28 to TRBJ1-2; tentative D call: TRBD1 (5 bases). There are 13 residues in the CDR3. Germline assignment: CDR1 MDHEN and CDR2 SYDVKM. V lost 6 bases and J 3 bases, leaving 11 bases between the germline ends.

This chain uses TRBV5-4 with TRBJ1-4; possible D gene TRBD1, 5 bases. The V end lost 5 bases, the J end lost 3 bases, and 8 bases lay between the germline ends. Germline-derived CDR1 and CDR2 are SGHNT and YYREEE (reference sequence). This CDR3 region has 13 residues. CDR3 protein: CASSRGANEKLFF. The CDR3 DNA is TGTGCCAGCAGTCGGGGGGCTAATGAAAAACTGTTTTTT.

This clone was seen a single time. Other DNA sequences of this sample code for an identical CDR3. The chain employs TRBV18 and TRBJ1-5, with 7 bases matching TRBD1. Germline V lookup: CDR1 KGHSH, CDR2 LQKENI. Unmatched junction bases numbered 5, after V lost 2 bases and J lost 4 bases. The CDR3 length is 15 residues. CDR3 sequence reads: CASSPEAGGNQPQHF. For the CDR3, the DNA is TGTGCCAGCTCACCAGAAGCAGGGGGAAATCAGCCCCAGCATTTT.

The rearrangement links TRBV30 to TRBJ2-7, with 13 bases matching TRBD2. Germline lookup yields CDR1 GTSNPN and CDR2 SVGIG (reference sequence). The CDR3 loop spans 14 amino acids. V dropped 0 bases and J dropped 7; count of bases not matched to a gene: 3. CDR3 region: CAWSVLAGGGEQYF. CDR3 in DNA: TGTGCCTGGAGTGTACTAGCGGGAGGGGGTGAGCAGTACTTC. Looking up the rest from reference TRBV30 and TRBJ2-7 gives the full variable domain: SQTIHQWPATLVQPVGSPLSLECTVEGTSNPNLYWYRQAAGRGLQLLFYSVGIGQISSEVPQNLSASRPQDRQFILSSKKLLLSDSGFYLCAWSVLAGGGEQYFGPGTRLTVT.

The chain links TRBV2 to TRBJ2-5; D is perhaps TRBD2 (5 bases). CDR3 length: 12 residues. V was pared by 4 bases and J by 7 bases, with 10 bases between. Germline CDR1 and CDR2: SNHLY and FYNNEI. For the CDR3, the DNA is TGTGCCAGCAGTGGGCAGGCGGGGACCCAGTACTTC. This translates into CASSGQAGTQYF.

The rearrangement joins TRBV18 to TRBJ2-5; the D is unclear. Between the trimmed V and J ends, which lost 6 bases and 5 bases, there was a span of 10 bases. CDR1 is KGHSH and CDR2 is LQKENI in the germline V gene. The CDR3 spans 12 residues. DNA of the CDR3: TGTGCCAGCTCCCCAACGAGGGAGACCCAGTACTTC. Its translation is CASSPTRETQYF.

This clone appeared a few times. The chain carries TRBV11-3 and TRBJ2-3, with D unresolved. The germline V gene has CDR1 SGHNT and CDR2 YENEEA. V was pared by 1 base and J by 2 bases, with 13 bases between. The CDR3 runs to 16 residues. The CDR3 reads CASSLGLLLFTDTQYF. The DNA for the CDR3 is TGTGCCAGCAGCTTAGGACTCCTTTTGTTCACAGATACGCAGTATTTT.

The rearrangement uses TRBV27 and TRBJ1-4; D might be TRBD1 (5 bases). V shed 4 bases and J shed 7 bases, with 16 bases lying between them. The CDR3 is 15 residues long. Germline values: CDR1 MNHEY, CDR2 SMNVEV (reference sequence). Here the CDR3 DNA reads TGTGCCAGCAGTTGGGTGGGGGGTCCGCTTGAAAAACTGTTTTTT. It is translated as CASSWVGGPLEKLFF.

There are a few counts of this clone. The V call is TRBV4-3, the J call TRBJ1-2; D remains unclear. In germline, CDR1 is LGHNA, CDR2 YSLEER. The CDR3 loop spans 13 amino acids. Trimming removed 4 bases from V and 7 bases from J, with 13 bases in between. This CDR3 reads CASSPQLTGGYTF. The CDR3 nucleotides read TGCGCCAGCAGCCCTCAGCTTACTGGTGGCTACACCTTC.

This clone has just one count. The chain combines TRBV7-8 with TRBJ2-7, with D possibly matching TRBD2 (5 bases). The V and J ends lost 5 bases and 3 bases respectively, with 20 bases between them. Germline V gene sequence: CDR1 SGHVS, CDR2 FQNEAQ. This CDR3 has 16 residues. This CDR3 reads CASSLRPDWVVYEQYF. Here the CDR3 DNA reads TGTGCCAGCAGCCTCCGACCGGACTGGGTGGTCTACGAGCAGTACTTC.